These 30 T cell receptor beta chains were all obtained from the same sample, sequenced in a study of blood T cell repertoires in COVID-19. Libraries were prepared by immunoSEQ multiplex PCR; TCRdb keeps only in-frame clonotypes and omits some of them. The sample carries some 120,000 clones, 80% to 90% recorded once. Specimen: peripheral blood. Receptor source: a man aged 35 to 55 with acute or convalescent COVID-19.

CDR3 amino acids: CASSPSTGTLGYTF. As DNA, the CDR3 is TGTGCCAGCTCACCATCGACAGGAACTCTCGGCTACACCTTC. V and J are TRBV18 and TRBJ1-2, with a weak D call TRBD1 (6 bases). Trimming pared 2 bases from V and 8 bases from J, leaving 15 bases between. This CDR3 is built from 14 residues. Germline V gene lookup returns CDR1 KGHSH and CDR2 LQKENI.

About this clone itself: Other nucleotide sequences from this sample produce the same CDR3. The chain uses TRBV19 and TRBJ2-1, with 9 bases aligning to TRBD2. The germline gives CDR1 LNHDA, CDR2 SQIVND (reference sequence). CDR3 length: 15 residues. V trimming: 3 bases; J trimming: 9 bases; junction bases outside the gene matches: 9. The CDR3 sequence: CASSIETSGTSEQFF. CDR3 nucleotides: TGTGCCAGTAGTATCGAGACTAGCGGTACAAGTGAGCAGTTCTTC.

The chain combines TRBV7-2 with TRBJ1-5; D remains ambiguous. The CDR3 is 15 amino acids. Looked up from germline, CDR1 is SGHTA and CDR2 is FQGNSA. Between the trimmed V and J ends, which lost 2 bases and 3 bases, there was a span of 11 bases. In DNA, the CDR3 is TGTGCCAGCAGCTTAAACACAGTCCACAATCAGCCCCAGCATTTT. Translating gives CASSLNTVHNQPQHF. The full variable domain, rest sourced from reference TRBV7-2 and TRBJ1-5, is GAGVSQSPSNKVTEKGKDVELRCDPISGHTALYWYRQSLGQGLEFLIYFQGNSAPDKSGLPSDRFSAERTGGSVSTLTIQRTQQEDSAVYLCASSLNTVHNQPQHFGDGTRLSIL.

The rearrangement uses TRBV12-3 or TRBV12-4 and TRBJ1-1; D perhaps matches TRBD1 (5 bases). Trimming shortened V by 3 bases and J by 1 base, and 6 bases separated the two germline ends. CDR3 length: 13 amino acids. DNA for the CDR3: TGTGCCAGCAGTTTGACAGAGAACACTGAAGCTTTCTTT. Its protein is CASSLTENTEAFF.

This clone is a singleton in its sample. The chain uses TRBV10-1 and TRBJ1-5; D is undetermined. Germline-derived CDR1 and CDR2 are WNHNN and SYGVQD (reference sequence). Trimming shortened V by 6 bases and J by 2 bases, and 14 bases separated the two germline ends. The length of the CDR3 is 15 residues. CDR3 sequence (DNA): TGCGCCAGCAGCCAATTAGAGGGAGGCAATCAGCCCCAGCATTTT. Translation: CASSQLEGGNQPQHF.

CDR3 sequence: CASMGGTQYF. As DNA, the CDR3 is TGTGCCAGCATGGGAGGTACGCAGTATTTT. V gene TRBV6-7 combines with J gene TRBJ2-3; D is possibly TRBD2 (6 bases). Being an ORF, TRBV6-7 has a function that is uncertain. V lost 7 bases and J lost 8, with 7 bases in between. The CDR3 loop spans 10 amino acids.

This chain links TRBV6-5 with TRBJ1-1; a possible D gene is TRBD1 (6 bases). Deletions cut 7 bases from V and 1 base from J, with 13 bases between. The CDR3 spans 14 residues. Germline V gene data show CDR1 as MNHEY and CDR2 as SVGAGI. CDR3 coding DNA: TGTGCCAGCAACCCACAGGGAAGGAACACTGAAGCTTTCTTT. As protein: CASNPQGRNTEAFF.

The chain is built from TRBV7-2 and TRBJ2-5, with 10 bases identical to TRBD1. CDR1 and CDR2 from the germline V gene are SGHTA and FQGNSA. The CDR3 totals 15 residues. With V trimmed by 5 bases and J by 4 bases, 7 bases remained unmatched. CDR3 in amino acids: CASSGRQGAGETQYF. DNA of the CDR3: TGTGCCAGCAGCGGTCGACAGGGGGCGGGAGAGACCCAGTACTTC.

This clone was seen just once. The rearrangement links TRBV5-5 to TRBJ1-2; tentative D call: TRBD1 (6 bases). This CDR3 is 14 amino acids long. The V and J ends lost 3 bases and 8 bases respectively, with 17 bases between them. CDR1 SGHKS and CDR2 YYEKEE come from the germline V gene (reference sequence). CDR3 in amino acids: CASSSGGPTVGYTF. Here the CDR3 DNA reads TGTGCCAGCAGCTCGGGGGGCCCAACGGTGGGCTACACCTTC.

The V gene is TRBV6-6, the J gene TRBJ1-3, with D tentatively TRBD1 (5 bases). Per germline, CDR1 MNHNY and CDR2 SVGAGI (reference sequence). The CDR3 consists of 15 residues. V was shortened by 2 bases and J by 4 bases, with 12 bases between the two germline ends. For the CDR3, the DNA is TGTGCCAGCAGTTACGGGGGGAGTTCGGGAAACACCATATATTTT. The encoded protein is CASSYGGSSGNTIYF.

The chain joins TRBV5-1 to TRBJ2-2; weak D call: TRBD1 (5 bases). CDR3 length equals 15 residues. Trimming stripped 4 bases from V and 3 bases from J, with 13 bases between. Germline CDR1 reads SGHRS; CDR2 reads YFSETQ. This CDR3 is CASSNLQVYTGELFF. CDR3 bases: TGCGCCAGCAGCAACCTACAGGTGTACACCGGGGAGCTGTTTTTT.

The chain recombines TRBV19 with TRBJ1-1; 7 bases align to TRBD1. This CDR3 region has 12 residues. J lost 6 bases, V lost 8 bases, and 6 bases had no gene match. CDR1 is LNHDA and CDR2 is SQIVND in the germline V gene (reference sequence). CDR3: CASLDRAPEAFF. The DNA for the CDR3 is TGTGCCAGTCTAGACAGGGCGCCTGAAGCTTTCTTT.

The chain links TRBV4-3 to TRBJ2-5; D is perhaps TRBD1 (5 bases). The CDR3 runs to 14 residues. The germline gives CDR1 LGHNA, CDR2 YSLEER. V was pared by 4 bases and J by 4 bases, with 13 bases between. As DNA, the CDR3 is TGCGCCAGCAGCCTTTCAGGGTTTGGAGAGACCCAGTACTTC. Residues: CASSLSGFGETQYF.

The chain links TRBV2 to TRBJ1-2; 8 bases fit TRBD1. Losses at the gene ends were 5 bases for V and 0 bases for J; bases not matched to a gene: 8. The CDR3 is made up of 16 amino acids. CDR1 and CDR2 (germline): SNHLY, FYNNEI. The CDR3 spells CASSIRDRRTNYGYTF. The CDR3 nucleotides are TGTGCCAGCAGTATCCGGGACAGGAGAACTAACTATGGCTACACCTTC.

CDR3: CASSRTGISGELFF. The CDR3 nucleotides are TGTGCCAGCTCCCGTACGGGGATCAGTGGGGAGCTGTTTTTT. The chain links TRBV18 to TRBJ2-2, with D possibly TRBD2 on 5 matching bases. V lost 6 bases to trimming and J lost 8 bases, with 16 bases between them. The germline CDR1 and CDR2 sequences are KGHSH and LQKENI. The CDR3 sequence is 14 residues long.

The chain uses TRBV5-6 and TRBJ2-2; tentatively, D is TRBD1 (6 bases). The V gene's germline CDR1 is SGHDT and CDR2 YYEEEE. The CDR3 spans 15 residues. Trimming left V 2 bases short and J 6 bases short, with 14 bases between. The CDR3 DNA reads TGTGCCAGCAGCTTCGACAGGCATTCTTCCGGGGAGCTGTTTTTT. Translated, it gives CASSFDRHSSGELFF.

The chain has TRBV13 and TRBJ2-1; 8 nucleotides line up with TRBD2. V shed 7 bases, J shed 4 bases, and the junction held 9 bases outside the gene matches. Germline CDR1 PRHDT, CDR2 FYEKMQ (reference sequence). The length of the CDR3 is 15 residues. CDR3 residues: CASTRGGQGYNEQFF. CDR3 in DNA: TGTGCCAGCACCCGGGGGGGGCAGGGTTACAATGAGCAGTTCTTC. The full variable domain, completed using reference TRBV13 and TRBJ2-1, is AAGVIQSPRHLIKEKRETATLKCYPIPRHDTVYWYQQGPGQDPQFLISFYEKMQSDKGSIPDRFSAQQFSDYHSELNMSSLELGDSALYFCASTRGGQGYNEQFFGPGTRLTVL.

This chain joins TRBV2 and TRBJ2-5; 10 nucleotides line up with TRBD1. With 5 bases clipped from V and 4 bases from J, the junction kept 4 bases outside the gene matches. The CDR3 is 14 amino acids. In germline, CDR1 is SNHLY, CDR2 FYNNEI. CDR3 residues: CASSRQGAGETQYF. CDR3 nucleotide sequence: TGTGCCAGCAGTCGACAGGGGGCGGGAGAGACCCAGTACTTC.

This chain links TRBV7-6 with TRBJ2-5; TRBD2 matches 12 bases. The germline V gene has CDR1 SGHVS and CDR2 FNYEAQ. Trimming cost V 3 bases and J 4 bases; bases outside gene matches: 3. This CDR3 is 15 amino acids long. The CDR3 region has the DNA TGTGCCAGCAGCTTCGGACTAGCGGGGCTAGAGACCCAGTACTTC. This translates into CASSFGLAGLETQYF.

The CDR3 is CASSYWEGEWEQYF. The DNA of the CDR3 is TGTGCCAGCAGCTACTGGGAGGGCGAGTGGGAGCAGTACTTC. The genes are TRBV7-9 and TRBJ2-7, with 7 nucleotides matching TRBD2. CDR3 size: 14 residues. Trimming cost V 4 bases and J 7 bases; bases outside gene matches: 10. Germline CDR1 reads SEHNR; CDR2 reads FQNEAQ (reference sequence).

The rearrangement uses TRBV23-1 and TRBJ2-5; tentatively, D is TRBD2 (6 bases). TRBV23-1 is assigned to the ORF class and has an uncertain function. V lost 2 bases, J lost 5 bases, and 6 bases lay in between. This CDR3 spans 12 amino acids. As DNA, the CDR3 is TGCGCCAGCAGTCAAGGGGGGGAGACCCAGTACTTC. Its translation is CASSQGGETQYF.

The chain combines TRBV2 with TRBJ1-1; 9 bases are shared with TRBD1. The CDR3 covers 13 residues. Germline-derived CDR1 and CDR2 are SNHLY and FYNNEI. Trimming at V came to 5 bases and at J to 7 bases, leaving 5 bases not matched to a gene. The CDR3 region is CASSLQGADEAFF. CDR3 coding DNA: TGTGCCAGCAGTCTACAGGGGGCGGATGAAGCTTTCTTT.

The V call is TRBV5-1, the J call TRBJ2-2; 8 nucleotides line up with TRBD2. Germline CDR1 SGHRS, CDR2 YFSETQ. Trimming at V came to 4 bases and at J to 4 bases, leaving 9 bases not matched to a gene. The CDR3 is 16 residues long. The CDR3 nucleotides are TGCGCCAGCAGCCCAGAAGCGGGAGCTGGCACCGGGGAGCTGTTTTTT. Translation gives CASSPEAGAGTGELFF.

The chain employs TRBV28 and TRBJ2-5; the match to TRBD1 covers 8 bases. This CDR3 spans 16 amino acids. Germline CDR1 MDHEN, CDR2 SYDVKM. The ends lost 2 bases at V and 2 bases at J; junction bases unmatched: 7. Here the CDR3 reads CASSLRQGRSQETQYF. In DNA form, the CDR3 reads TGTGCCAGCAGTTTAAGACAGGGGCGCTCTCAAGAGACCCAGTACTTC.

The rearrangement joins TRBV5-1 to TRBJ2-5; 8 bases fit TRBD1. The CDR3 consists of 15 residues. Germline V gene data show CDR1 as SGHRS and CDR2 as YFSETQ. The ends lost 0 bases at V and 2 bases at J; junction bases unmatched: 3. The CDR3: CASSLGTGFQETQYF. CDR3 in DNA: TGCGCCAGCAGCTTGGGGACAGGGTTTCAAGAGACCCAGTACTTC.

The count of this clone is one. The V and J genes are TRBV7-3 and TRBJ2-1, with 7 bases fitting TRBD1. J was trimmed by 5 bases and V by 3 bases; bases with no gene match: 1. CDR3 length equals 13 residues. Germline CDR1 reads SGHTA; CDR2 reads FQGTGA. The chain's CDR3 is CASSFTGDNEQFF. The CDR3 region has the DNA TGTGCCAGCAGCTTTACAGGGGACAATGAGCAGTTCTTC.

V usage is TRBV7-2 and J usage is TRBJ1-3; 8 nucleotides agree with TRBD1. Germline V gives CDR1 SGHTA, CDR2 FQGNSA. The CDR3 is made up of 14 amino acids. V was clipped by 6 bases and J by 5 bases; unmatched bases: 6. The DNA for the CDR3 is TGTGCCAGCAGTTTAAGGACAGGGAGAAACACCATATATTTT. This gives the protein CASSLRTGRNTIYF. The full variable domain, its missing parts supplied by reference TRBV7-2 and TRBJ1-3, is GAGVSQSPSNKVTEKGKDVELRCDPISGHTALYWYRQSLGQGLEFLIYFQGNSAPDKSGLPSDRFSAERTGGSVSTLTIQRTQQEDSAVYLCASSLRTGRNTIYFGEGSWLTVV.

The chain uses TRBV30 and TRBJ2-2, with TRBD1 matching 9 bases. This CDR3 has 19 residues. Germline CDR1 reads GTSNPN; CDR2 reads SVGIG (reference sequence). V was pared by 2 bases and J by 4 bases, with 17 bases of the junction left unmatched. The CDR3 spells CAWSSTRMSGQGITGELFF. DNA for the CDR3: TGTGCCTGGAGTTCAACCCGTATGTCCGGACAGGGGATCACCGGGGAGCTGTTTTTT. Looking up the rest from reference TRBV30 and TRBJ2-2 gives the full variable domain: SQTIHQWPATLVQPVGSPLSLECTVEGTSNPNLYWYRQAAGRGLQLLFYSVGIGQISSEVPQNLSASRPQDRQFILSSKKLLLSDSGFYLCAWSSTRMSGQGITGELFFGEGSRLTVL.

This clone has only a few counts. The chain employs TRBV18 and TRBJ1-1, with TRBD1 matching 8 bases. Looked up from germline, CDR1 is KGHSH and CDR2 is LQKENI. The CDR3 is 12 residues long. Trimming took 6 bases from V and 8 from J; bases not matched to a gene: 5. The CDR3 bases are TGTGCCAGCTCCGAGTGGGACAGGGAAGCTTTCTTT. This translates into CASSEWDREAFF. Combining the CDR3 with reference TRBV18 and TRBJ1-1 gives the whole variable domain NAGVMQNPRHLVRRRGQEARLRCSPMKGHSHVYWYRQLPEEGLKFMVYLQKENIIDESGMPKERFSAEFPKEGPSILRIQQVVRGDSAAYFCASSEWDREAFFGQGTRLTVV.

The CDR3 loop is CASSPRTQPTGGNQPQHF. The DNA of the CDR3 is TGTGCCAGCAGTCCACGAACCCAACCCACAGGGGGGAATCAGCCCCAGCATTTT. The gene calls are TRBV7-3 and TRBJ1-5; 8 bases align to TRBD1. The CDR3 has 18 amino acids. The ends lost 6 bases at V and 4 bases at J; junction bases unmatched: 17. Germline V gives CDR1 SGHTA, CDR2 FQGTGA.